The next 2 T cell receptor beta chains were all read from a single sample in a study of T cell changes during pregnancy in multiple sclerosis. TCRdb keeps only in-frame clones here, not all; method: immunoSEQ multiplex PCR. The table shows about 60,000 clones, with roughly 93% occurring only once. Specimen: CD8+ T cells from peripheral blood mononuclear cells, collected in the second trimester of pregnancy. All receptors derive from a female donor with multiple sclerosis, enrolled in a pregnancy study.

V gene TRBV4-2 combines with J gene TRBJ2-1; the match to TRBD2 covers 10 bases. The CDR3 spans 16 residues. Trimming cost V 3 bases and J 4 bases; bases outside gene matches: 6. The germline V gene encodes CDR1 LGHNA and CDR2 YNFKEQ. The CDR3 coding sequence is TGTGCCAGCAGCCAGACTGGACTAGCGGCGTACAATGAGCAGTTCTTC. Amino acids: CASSQTGLAAYNEQFF.

In DNA form, the CDR3 reads TGTGCCAGCAGCCAACGACACCCAGGCCAGAACACTGAAGCTTTCTTT. It translates to CASSQRHPGQNTEAFF. The chain employs TRBV7-8 and TRBJ1-1; D not certain. CDR3 length: 16 amino acids. V was trimmed by 5 bases and J by 1 base, leaving 17 bases between them. Germline V gives CDR1 SGHVS, CDR2 FQNEAQ.